This entry features one T cell receptor beta chain sequence. This sample was taken from a study of sequential checkpoint blockade in melanoma. As for treatment: randomized to nivolumab then ipilimumab (arm A) or the reverse (arm B). Live CD3+CD8+ CD19− CD56− cells were sorted from PBMCs. The table came from immunoSEQ multiplex PCR; TCRdb's copy has only in-frame clones and leaves some out. The data contain 5,100 or so clones, 70% to 85% of them singletons. This receptor was obtained from a human donor with melanoma. Here the sequenced sample was CD8+ T cells sorted from blood (inferred from file names), taken from a patient given nivolumab and ipilimumab in sequence.

As DNA, the CDR3 is TGTGCCAGCTCACCAGGGGACAGGGGAGGTTACGAGCAGTACTTC. It translates to CASSPGDRGGYEQYF. This chain uses TRBV18 with TRBJ2-7; 10 bases map to TRBD1. This CDR3 has 15 residues. J lost 4 bases, V lost 2 bases, and 5 bases had no gene match. Germline V gives CDR1 KGHSH, CDR2 LQKENI. Based on the CDR3 plus reference TRBV18 and TRBJ2-7, the full variable domain is NAGVMQNPRHLVRRRGQEARLRCSPMKGHSHVYWYRQLPEEGLKFMVYLQKENIIDESGMPKERFSAEFPKEGPSILRIQQVVRGDSAAYFCASSPGDRGGYEQYFGPGTRLTVT.